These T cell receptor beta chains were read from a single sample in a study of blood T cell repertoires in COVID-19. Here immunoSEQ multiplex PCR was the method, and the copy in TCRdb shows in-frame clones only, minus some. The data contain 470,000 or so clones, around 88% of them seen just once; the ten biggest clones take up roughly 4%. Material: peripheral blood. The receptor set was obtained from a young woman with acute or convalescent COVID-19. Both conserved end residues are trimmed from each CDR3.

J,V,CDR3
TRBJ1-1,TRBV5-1,ASSSRGQGGTEAF
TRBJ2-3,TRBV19,ASSGTGREDTQY
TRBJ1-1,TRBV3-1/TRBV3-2,ASSQGRVTEAF
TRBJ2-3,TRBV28,ASSMDSLTDTQY
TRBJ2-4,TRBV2,ASSEQGGGINIQY
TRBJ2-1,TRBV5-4,ASSARPRGSNEQF
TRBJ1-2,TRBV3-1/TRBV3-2,ASSQFFTEHYGYT
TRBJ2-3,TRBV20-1,SAVSTDTQY
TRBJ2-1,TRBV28,ASSLGGYNEQF
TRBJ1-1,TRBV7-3,ASSLTFVTEAF
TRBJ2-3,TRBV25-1,ASSEYFGTGEADTQY
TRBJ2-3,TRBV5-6,ASSKRTSGGRIDTQY
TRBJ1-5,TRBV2,ASSEAPGGSNQPQH
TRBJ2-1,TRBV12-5,ASQNLAGVYNEQF
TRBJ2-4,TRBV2,ASSTIAKNIQY
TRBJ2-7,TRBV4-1,ASSRGSSYEQY
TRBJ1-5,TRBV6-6,ASSYSGQGEGQPQH
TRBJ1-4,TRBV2,ASRSGVNEKLF
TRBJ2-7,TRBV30,AWSPHGTGGDEQY
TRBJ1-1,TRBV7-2,ASSLSGQGAGTEAF
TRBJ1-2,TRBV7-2,ASSSRPGQGYGYT
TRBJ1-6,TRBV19,ASSRPGIHPVYNSPLH
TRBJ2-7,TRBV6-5,ASSRTPVREQY
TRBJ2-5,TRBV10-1,ASNNRVQETQY
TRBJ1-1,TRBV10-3,AISEQSGNTEAF
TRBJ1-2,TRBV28,ASSLTGSRKNYGYT
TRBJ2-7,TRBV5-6,ASSLGPGQLSSYEQY
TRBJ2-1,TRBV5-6,ASSIDSSGGYNEQF
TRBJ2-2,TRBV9,ASSPSGTSGYTGELF
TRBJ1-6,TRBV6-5,ASSRQGFNSPLH
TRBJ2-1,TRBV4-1,ASSQRVGGLYNEQF
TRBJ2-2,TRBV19,ASSIVSHGELF
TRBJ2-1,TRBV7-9,ASSLVRQSYNEQF
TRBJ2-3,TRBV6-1,ASSVRHRVSTDTQY
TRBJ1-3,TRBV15,ATSRDGDRGNTIY
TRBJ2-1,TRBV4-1,ASSQSGTGQNEQF
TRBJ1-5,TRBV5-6,ASSIGQPYSNQPQH